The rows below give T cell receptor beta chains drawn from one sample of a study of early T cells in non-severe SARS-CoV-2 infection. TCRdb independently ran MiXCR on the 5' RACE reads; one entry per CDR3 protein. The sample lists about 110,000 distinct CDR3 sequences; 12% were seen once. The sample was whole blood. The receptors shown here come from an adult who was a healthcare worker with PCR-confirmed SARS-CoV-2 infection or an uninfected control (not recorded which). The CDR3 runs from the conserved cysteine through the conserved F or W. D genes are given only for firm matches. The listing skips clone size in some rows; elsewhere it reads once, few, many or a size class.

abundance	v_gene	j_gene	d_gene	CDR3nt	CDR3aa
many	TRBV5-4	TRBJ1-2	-	TGTGCCAGCAGCTCCCTCATCCGTCAGGGACTGGCTGGCTACACCTTC	CASSSLIRQGLAGYTF
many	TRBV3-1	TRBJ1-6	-	TGTGCCAGCAGACGACAGTACGGGTCGGTGAACTCACCCCTCCACTTT	CASRRQYGSVNSPLHF
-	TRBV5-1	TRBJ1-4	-	TGCGCCAGCAGCTTACCGGAAGAAAAACTGTTTTTT	CASSLPEEKLFF
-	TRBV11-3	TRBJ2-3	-	TGTGCCAGCAGCTATTCTAGGGGCCCACAATCTATAGATACGCAGTATTTT	CASSYSRGPQSIDTQYF
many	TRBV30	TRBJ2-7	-	TGTGCCTGGGGGAAAGGGGCTTACGAGCAGTACTTC	CAWGKGAYEQYF
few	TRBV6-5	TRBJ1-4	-	TGTGCCAGCGGAGTAGGATCGGCTAATGAAAAACTGTTTTTT	CASGVGSANEKLFF
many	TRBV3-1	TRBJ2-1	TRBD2	TGTGCCAGCAGCCCACTAGCGGGGGTCTACAATGAGCAGTTCTTC	CASSPLAGVYNEQFF
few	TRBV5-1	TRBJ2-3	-	TGCGCCAGCAGCGAGTGGGGGTCAGATACGCAGTATTTT	CASSEWGSDTQYF
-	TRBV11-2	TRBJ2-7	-	TGTGCCAGCAGCTTACTTCCGGCAGGGGCCTACGAGCAGTACTTC	CASSLLPAGAYEQYF
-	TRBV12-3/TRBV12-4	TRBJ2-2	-	TGTGCCAGCAGGTGGGACTTGAACACCGGGGAGCTGTTTTTT	CASRWDLNTGELFF
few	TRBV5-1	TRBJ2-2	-	TGCGCCAGCAGCTTGACGGGGGCGCAGGTCCCCGGGGAGCTGTTTTTT	CASSLTGAQVPGELFF
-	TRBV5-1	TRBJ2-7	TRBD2	TGCGCCAGCAGCCTCGGACTAGTTTCCTACGAGCAGTACTTC	CASSLGLVSYEQYF
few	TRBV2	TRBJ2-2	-	TGTGCCAGCAGGGCGACCGTCAACACCGGGGAGCTGTTTTTT	CASRATVNTGELFF
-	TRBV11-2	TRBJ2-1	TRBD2	TGTGCCAGCAGCCTAGCGGGAGAACGCTACAATGAGCAGTTCTTC	CASSLAGERYNEQFF
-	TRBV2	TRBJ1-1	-	TGTGCCAGCAGTGAGGTCAGGGGCACTGAAGCTTTCTTT	CASSEVRGTEAFF
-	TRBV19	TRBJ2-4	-	TGTGCCAGTAGTTCGCGGAGAGCCCCAAGGGACATTCAGTACTTC	CASSSRRAPRDIQYF
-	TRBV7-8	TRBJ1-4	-	TGTGCCAGCAGTACCCGCGGGGAAAAACTGTTTTTT	CASSTRGEKLFF
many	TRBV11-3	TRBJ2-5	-	TGTGCCAGCAGCCCACTCTCCTCCGCGGCAGCACAAGAGACCCAGTACTTC	CASSPLSSAAAQETQYF
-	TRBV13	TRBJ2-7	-	TGTGCCAGTAAACAGGGGGGGACCTACGAGCAGTACTTC	CASKQGGTYEQYF
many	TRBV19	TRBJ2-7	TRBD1	TGTGCCAGTAGCAGGACAGGGGGCTACGAGCAGTACTTC	CASSRTGGYEQYF
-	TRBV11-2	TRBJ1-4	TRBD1	TGTGCCAGCAGCATTGGACAGGACCTGTTTTTT	CASSIGQDLFF
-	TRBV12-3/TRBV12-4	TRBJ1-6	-	TGTGCCAGCGGACGGGAGGGAAGCTCCTATAATTCACCCCTCCACTTT	CASGREGSSYNSPLHF
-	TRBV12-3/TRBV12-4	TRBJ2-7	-	TGTGCCAGCAGTTTTGGGCCCGACGGGGACGGGGGCGAGCAGTACTTC	CASSFGPDGDGGEQYF
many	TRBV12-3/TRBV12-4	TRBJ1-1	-	TGTGCCAGCAGTTACCAAACAGTGAGCCGGGGCACTGAAGCTTTCTTT	CASSYQTVSRGTEAFF
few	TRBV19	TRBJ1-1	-	TGTGCCAGTAGTATAGATGAGGTGGGGAAGGCTTTCTTT	CASSIDEVGKAFF
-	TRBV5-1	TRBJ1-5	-	TGCGCCAGCAGCTTGGATTCGATTAATCAGCCCCAGCATTTT	CASSLDSINQPQHF
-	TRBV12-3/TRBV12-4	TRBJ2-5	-	TGTGCCAGCAGTGCAGGGGGATCTTCGGGGGGGACCCAGTACTTC	CASSAGGSSGGTQYF